These 3 T cell receptor beta chains were all obtained from the same sample, sequenced in a study of blood T cell repertoires in COVID-19. Using immunoSEQ multiplex PCR, the repertoire was profiled, and TCRdb retains in-frame clones only, with some absent. The table shows under 250,000 clones, with almost 85% occurring only once. Sequencing input: peripheral blood. Source of these receptors: a man in his forties or fifties with acute or convalescent COVID-19.

V is TRBV6-5 and J is TRBJ2-2; tentative D call: TRBD1 (6 bases). With 1 base removed from V and 6 bases from J, the gap between germline ends came to 12 bases. The germline CDR1 and CDR2 sequences are MNHEY and SVGAGI. CDR3 size: 15 residues. CDR3 residues: CASSYLDSVSGELFF. The CDR3 region has the DNA TGTGCCAGCAGTTACTTGGACAGCGTGTCCGGGGAGCTGTTTTTT.

This clone was detected a few times. The J gene is TRBJ1-1, the V gene TRBV27, with TRBD1 matching over 10 bases. J gave up 5 bases and V 4 bases, and 7 bases lay outside the gene matches. The germline gives CDR1 MNHEY, CDR2 SMNVEV (reference sequence). CDR3 length: 15 residues. DNA of the CDR3: TGTGCCAGCAGTTCCCGGACAGGGGGTCGTACTGAAGCTTTCTTT. Translation gives CASSSRTGGRTEAFF.

The chain couples TRBV6-5 to TRBJ1-2; 8 bases line up with TRBD1. V gave up 4 bases and J gave up 6 bases; unmatched junction bases: 7. The CDR3 contains 14 residues. Per the germline V gene, CDR1 is MNHEY and CDR2 is SVGAGI. The CDR3 DNA reads as TGTGCCAGCAGTTTCGCGACAGGGGAACATGGCTACACCTTC. Its protein is CASSFATGEHGYTF.